The 9 T cell receptor beta chains reported below all come from one sample, sequenced in a study of T cells in Graves' hyperthyroidism and ophthalmopathy (dated by TCRdb to between 2018 and 2020). Library prep was done by multiplex PCR. Sequencing was performed on an Illumina HiSeq 2000. The TCR beta CDR3 regions were amplified from RNA transcripts. For the first round of RT-PCR on the TCR CDR3, the HTBI primer set was used together with the Qiagen OneStep RT-PCR kit. TCRdb applied fastp at Q25 and MiXCR to the public reads, then kept only in-frame beta chains. All rows with the same CDR3 protein become a single entry with the most common DNA and genes. This sample has around 500,000 distinct CDR3 sequences in its table, and approximately 15% of those were observed once. 15% to 20% of the sample is in the top ten clones. The sequencing sample was made of blood. The receptors were sampled from a woman aged 18-29 years with Graves' hyperthyroidism.

This clonotype was seen repeatedly, ten times or more. The CDR3 is CASSPRDGNQPQHF. The CDR3 DNA is TGTGCCAGCTCACCACGTGATGGCAATCAGCCCCAGCATTTT. The gene calls are TRBV18 and TRBJ1-5; D is unclear. The CDR3 spans 14 residues. V gave up 1 base and J gave up 2 bases, with 6 bases separating them. Germline CDR1 and CDR2: KGHSH and LQKENI.

This clonotype was counted ten times or more. The chain carries TRBV11-2 and TRBJ2-1, with D perhaps matching TRBD2 (6 bases). Trimming took off 0 bases at V and 10 bases at J, with 28 bases between the two ends. Germline loops: CDR1 SGHAT, CDR2 FQNNGV. The CDR3 contains 19 residues. The CDR3 bases are TGTGCCAGCAGCTTAGAAGGGTTGGGGGACTCCCTATCCCCGGGGGAGCAGTTCTTC. Amino acid sequence: CASSLEGLGDSLSPGEQFF.

This clonotype was picked up many times. The rearrangement uses TRBV12-3 or TRBV12-4 and TRBJ1-2; 9 nucleotides agree with TRBD1. CDR3 length: 13 amino acids. V was clipped by 5 bases and J by 6 bases; unmatched bases: 4. CDR3 amino acids: CASSQGQGDGYTF. The CDR3 DNA follows: TGTGCCAGCAGTCAGGGACAGGGAGATGGCTACACCTTC.

This clonotype was counted many times. V is TRBV19 and J is TRBJ1-1, with a weak D call TRBD1 (5 bases). CDR3 length: 14 amino acids. CDR1 and CDR2 from the germline V gene are LNHDA and SQIVND (reference sequence). Trimming stripped 5 bases from V and 3 bases from J, with 13 bases between. The CDR3 sequence: CASSWPRADTEAFF. In nucleotides, the CDR3 is TGTGCCAGTAGTTGGCCCAGGGCAGACACTGAAGCTTTCTTT.

This clonotype was seen at least ten times. The rearrangement links TRBV30 to TRBJ1-2; D remains unclear. This CDR3 comprises 13 residues. CDR1 and CDR2 from the germline V gene are GTSNPN and SVGIG (reference sequence). V lost 3 bases and J lost 11, with 19 bases in between. The chain's CDR3 is CAWRGPPFGWYTF. DNA of the CDR3: TGTGCCTGGAGAGGCCCCCCTTTTGGATGGTACACCTTC.

There are many counts of this clonotype. The chain is built from TRBV6-1 and TRBJ2-3; a possible D gene is TRBD2 (6 bases). This CDR3 comprises 17 residues. V dropped 1 base and J dropped 1 base, with 15 bases sitting between them. Per the germline V gene, CDR1 is MNHNS and CDR2 is SASEGT. Written as DNA, the CDR3 is TGTGCCAGCAGTGAAGTTAGTGGAGGGGCTGGCACAGATACGCAGTATTTT. It translates to CASSEVSGGAGTDTQYF.

This clonotype was counted many times. J is TRBJ1-1 and V is TRBV9; 7 positions agree with TRBD1. V trimming: 4 bases; J trimming: 4 bases; junction bases outside the gene matches: 7. CDR3 length equals 14 residues. CDR1 SGDLS and CDR2 YYNGEE come from the germline V gene. CDR3 region: CASSFTGVGTEAFF. CDR3 coding DNA: TGTGCCAGCAGCTTTACAGGGGTGGGCACTGAAGCTTTCTTT.

The chain employs TRBV9 and TRBJ1-1, with D maybe TRBD1 (5 bases). The CDR3 covers 16 residues. Trimming shortened V by 5 bases and J by 1 base, and 18 bases separated the two germline ends. Germline CDR1 SGDLS, CDR2 YYNGEE. The CDR3 DNA is TGTGCCAGCAGTTCCCTATGGGGCCGGGGGAACACTGAAGCTTTCTTT. This gives the protein CASSSLWGRGNTEAFF.

This clonotype was recorded a few times. This chain joins TRBV6-1 and TRBJ1-5; possibly TRBD1 for D (5 bases). Deletions cut 7 bases from V and 2 bases from J, with 9 bases between. Germline V lookup: CDR1 MNHNS, CDR2 SASEGT. The CDR3 totals 13 residues. CDR3 sequence reads: CASKRGGNQPQHF. CDR3 coding DNA: TGTGCCAGCAAGCGGGGGGGCAATCAGCCCCAGCATTTT.